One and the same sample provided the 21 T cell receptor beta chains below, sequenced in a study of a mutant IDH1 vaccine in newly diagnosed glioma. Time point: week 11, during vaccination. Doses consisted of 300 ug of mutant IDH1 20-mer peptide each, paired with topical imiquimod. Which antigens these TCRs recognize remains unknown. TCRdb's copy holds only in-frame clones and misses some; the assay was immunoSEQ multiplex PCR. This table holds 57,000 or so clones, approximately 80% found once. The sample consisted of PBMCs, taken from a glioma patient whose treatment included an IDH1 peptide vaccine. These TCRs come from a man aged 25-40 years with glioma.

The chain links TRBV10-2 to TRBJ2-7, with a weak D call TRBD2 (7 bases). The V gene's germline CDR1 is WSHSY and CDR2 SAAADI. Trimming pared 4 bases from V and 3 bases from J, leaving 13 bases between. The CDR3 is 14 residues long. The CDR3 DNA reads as TGCGCCAGCAGTGTAGGCGGGGGCAACTACGAGCAGTACTTC. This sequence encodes CASSVGGGNYEQYF.

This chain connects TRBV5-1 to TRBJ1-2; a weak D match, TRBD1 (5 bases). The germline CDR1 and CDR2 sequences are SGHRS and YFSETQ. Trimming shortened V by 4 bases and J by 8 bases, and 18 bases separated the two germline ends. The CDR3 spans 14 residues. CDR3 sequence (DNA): TGCGCCAGCAGCCTAGGGACCTACAAGGGGGGCTACACCTTC. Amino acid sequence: CASSLGTYKGGYTF. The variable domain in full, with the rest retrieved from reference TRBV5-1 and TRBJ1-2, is KAGVTQTPRYLIKTRGQQVTLSCSPISGHRSVSWYQQTPGQGLQFLFEYFSETQRNKGNFPGRFSGRQFSNSRSEMNVSTLELGDSALYLCASSLGTYKGGYTFGSGTRLTVV.

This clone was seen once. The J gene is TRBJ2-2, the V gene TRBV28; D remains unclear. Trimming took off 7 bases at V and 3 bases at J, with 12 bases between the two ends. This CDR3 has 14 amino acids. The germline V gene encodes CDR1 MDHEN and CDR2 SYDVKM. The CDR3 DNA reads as TGTGCCAGCATGGGTCCCAGAGACACCGGGGAGCTGTTTTTT. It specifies CASMGPRDTGELFF.

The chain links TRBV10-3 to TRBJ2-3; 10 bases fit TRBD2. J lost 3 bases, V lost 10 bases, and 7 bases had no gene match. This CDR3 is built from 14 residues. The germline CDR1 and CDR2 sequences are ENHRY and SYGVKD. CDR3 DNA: TGTGCCACCGGACTAGCGGAGAAGACAGATACGCAGTATTTT. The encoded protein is CATGLAEKTDTQYF.

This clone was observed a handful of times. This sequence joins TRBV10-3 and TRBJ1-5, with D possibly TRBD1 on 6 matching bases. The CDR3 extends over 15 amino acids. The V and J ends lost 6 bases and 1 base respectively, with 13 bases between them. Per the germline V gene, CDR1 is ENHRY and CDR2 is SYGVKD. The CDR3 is CAISPTDRSNQPQHF. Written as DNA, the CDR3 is TGTGCCATCAGCCCTACGGACAGAAGCAATCAGCCCCAGCATTTT.

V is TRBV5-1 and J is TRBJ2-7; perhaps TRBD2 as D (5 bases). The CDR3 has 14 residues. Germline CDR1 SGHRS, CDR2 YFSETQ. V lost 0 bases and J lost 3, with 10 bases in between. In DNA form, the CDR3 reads TGCGCCAGCAGCTTGGGGACTGGAGTCTACGAGCAGTACTTC. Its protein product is CASSLGTGVYEQYF.

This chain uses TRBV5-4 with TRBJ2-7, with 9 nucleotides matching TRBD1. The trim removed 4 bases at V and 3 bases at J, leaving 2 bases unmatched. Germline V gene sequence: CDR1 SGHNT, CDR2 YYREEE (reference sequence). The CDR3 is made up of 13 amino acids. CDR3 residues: CASSVDRGYEQYF. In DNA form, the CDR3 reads TGTGCCAGCAGCGTGGACAGGGGCTACGAGCAGTACTTC.

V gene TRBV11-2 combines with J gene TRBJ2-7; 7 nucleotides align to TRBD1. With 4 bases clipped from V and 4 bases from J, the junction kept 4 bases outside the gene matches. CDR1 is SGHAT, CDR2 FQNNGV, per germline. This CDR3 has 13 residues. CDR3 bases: TGTGCCAGCAGCTCGGACAGGAATTACGAGCAGTACTTC. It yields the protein CASSSDRNYEQYF.

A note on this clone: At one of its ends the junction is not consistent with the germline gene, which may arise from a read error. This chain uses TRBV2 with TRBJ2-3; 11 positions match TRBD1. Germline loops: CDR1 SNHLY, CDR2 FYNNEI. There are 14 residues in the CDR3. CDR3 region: CASSPDRGPTMLNF. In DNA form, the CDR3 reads TGTGCCAGCAGCCCGGACAGGGGGCCCACAATGTTAAATTTT.

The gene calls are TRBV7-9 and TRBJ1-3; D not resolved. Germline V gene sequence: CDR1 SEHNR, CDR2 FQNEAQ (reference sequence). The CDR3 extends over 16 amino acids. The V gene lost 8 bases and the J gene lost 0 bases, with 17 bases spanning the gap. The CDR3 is CASGIQVGGSGNTIYF. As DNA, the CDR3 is TGTGCCAGCGGAATCCAGGTCGGAGGCTCTGGAAACACCATATATTTT.

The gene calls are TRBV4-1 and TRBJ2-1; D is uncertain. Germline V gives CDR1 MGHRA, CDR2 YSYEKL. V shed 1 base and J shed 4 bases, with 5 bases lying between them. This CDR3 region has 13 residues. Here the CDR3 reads CASSQGVYNEQFF. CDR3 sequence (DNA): TGCGCCAGCAGCCAAGGGGTGTACAATGAGCAGTTCTTC.

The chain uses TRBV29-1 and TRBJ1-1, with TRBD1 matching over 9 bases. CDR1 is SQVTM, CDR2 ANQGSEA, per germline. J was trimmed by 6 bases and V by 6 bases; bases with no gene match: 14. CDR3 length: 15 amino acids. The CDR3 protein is CSVRSSSGQGSEAFF. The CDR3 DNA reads TGCAGCGTAAGATCATCCTCGGGACAGGGCTCTGAAGCTTTCTTT.

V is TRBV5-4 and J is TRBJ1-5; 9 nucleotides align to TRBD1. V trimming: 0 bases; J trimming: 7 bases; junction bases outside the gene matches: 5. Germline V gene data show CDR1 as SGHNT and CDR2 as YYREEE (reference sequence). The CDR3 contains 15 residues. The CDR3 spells CASSLGGTGWQPQHF. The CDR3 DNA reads TGTGCCAGCAGCTTGGGGGGGACAGGGTGGCAGCCCCAGCATTTT.

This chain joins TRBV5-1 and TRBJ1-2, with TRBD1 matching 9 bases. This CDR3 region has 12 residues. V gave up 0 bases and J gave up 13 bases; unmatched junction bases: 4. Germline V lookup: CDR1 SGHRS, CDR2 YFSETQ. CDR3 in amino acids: CASSLGDRVPTF. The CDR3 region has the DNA TGCGCCAGCAGCTTGGGGGACAGGGTTCCCACCTTC.

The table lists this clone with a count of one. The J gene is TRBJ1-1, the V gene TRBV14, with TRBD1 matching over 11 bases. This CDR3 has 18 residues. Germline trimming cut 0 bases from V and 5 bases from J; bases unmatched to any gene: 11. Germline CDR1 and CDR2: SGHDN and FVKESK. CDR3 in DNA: TGTGCCAGCAGCCAAGATGAGTGGGACAGGGGGATCAGAACTGAAGCTTTCTTT. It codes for CASSQDEWDRGIRTEAFF.

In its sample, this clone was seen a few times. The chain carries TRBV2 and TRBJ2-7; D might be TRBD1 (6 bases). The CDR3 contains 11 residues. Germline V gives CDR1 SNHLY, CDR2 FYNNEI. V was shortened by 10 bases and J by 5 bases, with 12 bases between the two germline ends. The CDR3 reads CATRGRDEQYF. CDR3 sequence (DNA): TGTGCCACCAGGGGTAGGGACGAGCAGTACTTC.

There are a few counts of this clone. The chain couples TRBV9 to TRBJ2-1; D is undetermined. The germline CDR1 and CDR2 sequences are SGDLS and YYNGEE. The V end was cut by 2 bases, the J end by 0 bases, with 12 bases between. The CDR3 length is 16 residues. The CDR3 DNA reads TGTGCCAGCAGCGTGGCTGGCGCTAGCTCCTACAATGAGCAGTTCTTC. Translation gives CASSVAGASSYNEQFF.

The CDR3 protein is CASSQEEPGWGTDTQYF. The CDR3 DNA reads as TGTGCCAGCAGCCAAGAGGAACCAGGGTGGGGGACAGATACGCAGTATTTT. The V gene is TRBV14, the J gene TRBJ2-3; D is perhaps TRBD1 or TRBD2 (5 bases each). In germline, CDR1 is SGHDN, CDR2 FVKESK. The CDR3 has 17 residues. The V end lost 0 bases, the J end lost 3 bases, and 16 bases lay between the germline ends.

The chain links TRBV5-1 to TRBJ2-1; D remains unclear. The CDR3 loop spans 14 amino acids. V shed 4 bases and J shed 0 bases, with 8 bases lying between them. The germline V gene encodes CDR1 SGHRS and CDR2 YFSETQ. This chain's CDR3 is CASSRMSSYNEQFF. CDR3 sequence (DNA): TGCGCCAGCAGCCGAATGAGCTCCTACAATGAGCAGTTCTTC.

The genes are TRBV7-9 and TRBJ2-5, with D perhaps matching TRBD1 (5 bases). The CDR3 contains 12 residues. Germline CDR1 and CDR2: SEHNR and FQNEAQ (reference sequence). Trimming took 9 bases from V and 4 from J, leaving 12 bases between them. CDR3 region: CASGWGGETQYF. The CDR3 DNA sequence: TGTGCCAGTGGGTGGGGCGGAGAGACCCAGTACTTC.

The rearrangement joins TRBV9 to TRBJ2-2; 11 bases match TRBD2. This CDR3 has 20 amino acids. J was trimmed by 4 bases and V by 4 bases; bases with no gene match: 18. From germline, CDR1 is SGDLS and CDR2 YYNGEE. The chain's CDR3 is CASSFSIWTSGSRGTGELFF. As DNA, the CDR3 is TGTGCCAGCAGCTTCTCGATATGGACTAGCGGGTCGAGAGGCACCGGGGAGCTGTTTTTT.